The clone carrying this T cell receptor (beta chain) turned up a few times. As yet, its antigen is unknown. The repertoire was sequenced with immunoSEQ multiplex PCR; TCRdb's copy has only in-frame clones and lacks some. The sample has around 80,000 clones, around 93% seen once. This specimen comes from a study of T cell responses to AZD1222 COVID-19 vaccine. General study points: Donor demographics were predominantly white British with a female majority; clonal diversity may be underestimated.

Germline CDR1 reads MNHEY; CDR2 reads SVGAGI. Trimming removed 8 bases from V and 4 bases from J, with 18 bases in between. This CDR3 is built from 14 residues. The rearrangement uses TRBV6-5 and TRBJ2-7; D unclear. The source was peripheral blood, collected 28 days after the second AZD1222 dose. This clonotype originated in an adult who received the AZD1222 COVID-19 vaccine. CDR3: CASRITHSHYEQYF. The CDR3 DNA is TGTGCCAGCCGTATTACCCATTCCCATTACGAGCAGTACTTC.